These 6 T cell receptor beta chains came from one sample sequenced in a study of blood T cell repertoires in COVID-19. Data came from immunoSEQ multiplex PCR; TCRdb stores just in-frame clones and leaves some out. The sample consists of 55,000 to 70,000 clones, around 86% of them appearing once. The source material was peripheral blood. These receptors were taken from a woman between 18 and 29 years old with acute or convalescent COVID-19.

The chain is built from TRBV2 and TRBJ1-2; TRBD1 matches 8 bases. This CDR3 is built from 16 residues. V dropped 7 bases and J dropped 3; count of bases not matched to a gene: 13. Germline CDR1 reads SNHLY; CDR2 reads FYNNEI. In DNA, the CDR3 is TGTGCCAGCAAAAGATCCGAGACAGGGGTTCACTATGGCTACACCTTC. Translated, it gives CASKRSETGVHYGYTF.

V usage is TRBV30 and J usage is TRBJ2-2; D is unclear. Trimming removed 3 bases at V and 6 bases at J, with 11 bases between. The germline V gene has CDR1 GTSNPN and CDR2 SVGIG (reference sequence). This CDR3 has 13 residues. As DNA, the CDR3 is TGTGCCTGGAGCCTAATCCGCTCCGGGGAGCTGTTTTTT. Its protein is CAWSLIRSGELFF.

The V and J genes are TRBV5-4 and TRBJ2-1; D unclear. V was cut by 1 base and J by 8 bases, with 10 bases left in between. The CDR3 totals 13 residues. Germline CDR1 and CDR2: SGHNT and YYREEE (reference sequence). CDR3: CASSLLGRHEQFF. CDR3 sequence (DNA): TGTGCCAGCAGCTTGTTGGGCCGGCATGAGCAGTTCTTC. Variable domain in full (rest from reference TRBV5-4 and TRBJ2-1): ETGVTQSPTHLIKTRGQQVTLRCSSQSGHNTVSWYQQALGQGPQFIFQYYREEENGRGNFPPRFSGLQFPNYSSELNVNALELDDSALYLCASSLLGRHEQFFGPGTRLTVL.

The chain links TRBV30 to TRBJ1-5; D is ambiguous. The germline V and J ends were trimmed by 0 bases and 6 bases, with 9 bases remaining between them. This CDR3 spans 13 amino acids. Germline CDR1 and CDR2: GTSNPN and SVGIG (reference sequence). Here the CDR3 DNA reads TGTGCCTGGAGTGTATCGGGTCGTCAGCCCCAGCATTTT. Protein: CAWSVSGRQPQHF. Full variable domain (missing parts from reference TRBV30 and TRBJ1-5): SQTIHQWPATLVQPVGSPLSLECTVEGTSNPNLYWYRQAAGRGLQLLFYSVGIGQISSEVPQNLSASRPQDRQFILSSKKLLLSDSGFYLCAWSVSGRQPQHFGDGTRLSIL.

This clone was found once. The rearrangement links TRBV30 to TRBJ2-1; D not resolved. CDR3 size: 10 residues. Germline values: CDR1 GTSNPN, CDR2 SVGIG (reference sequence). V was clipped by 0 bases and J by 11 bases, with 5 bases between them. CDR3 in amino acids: CAWSVAQQFF. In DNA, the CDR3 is TGTGCCTGGAGTGTAGCCCAGCAGTTCTTC.

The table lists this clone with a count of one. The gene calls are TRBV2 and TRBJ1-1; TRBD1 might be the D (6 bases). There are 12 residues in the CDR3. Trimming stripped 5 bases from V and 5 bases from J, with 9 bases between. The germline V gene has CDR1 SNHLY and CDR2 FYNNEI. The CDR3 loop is CASSTGWTEAFF. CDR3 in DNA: TGTGCCAGCAGTACAGGGTGGACTGAAGCTTTCTTT. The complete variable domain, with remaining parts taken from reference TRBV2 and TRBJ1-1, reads EPEVTQTPSHQVTQMGQEVILRCVPISNHLYFYWYRQILGQKVEFLVSFYNNEISEKSEIFDDQFSVERPDGSNFTLKIRSTKLEDSAMYFCASSTGWTEAFFGQGTRLTVV.